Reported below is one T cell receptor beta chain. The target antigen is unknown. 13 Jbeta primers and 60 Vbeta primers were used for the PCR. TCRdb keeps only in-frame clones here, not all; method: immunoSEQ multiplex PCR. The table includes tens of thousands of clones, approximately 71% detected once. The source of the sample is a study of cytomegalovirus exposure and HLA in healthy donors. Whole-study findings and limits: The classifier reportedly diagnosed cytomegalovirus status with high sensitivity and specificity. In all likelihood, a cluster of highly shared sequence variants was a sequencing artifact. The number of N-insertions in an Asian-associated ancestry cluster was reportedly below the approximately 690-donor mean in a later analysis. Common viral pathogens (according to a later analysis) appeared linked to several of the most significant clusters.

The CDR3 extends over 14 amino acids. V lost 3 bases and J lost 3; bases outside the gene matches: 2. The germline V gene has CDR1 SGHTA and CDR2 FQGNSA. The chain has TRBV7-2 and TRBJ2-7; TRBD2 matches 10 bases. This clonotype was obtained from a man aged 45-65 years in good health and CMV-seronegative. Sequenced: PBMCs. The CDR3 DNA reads TGTGCCAGCAGCTTGACTAGCGGGTTCTACGAGCAGTACTTC. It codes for CASSLTSGFYEQYF. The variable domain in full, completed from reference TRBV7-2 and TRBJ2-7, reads GAGVSQSPSNKVTEKGKDVELRCDPISGHTALYWYRQSLGQGLEFLIYFQGNSAPDKSGLPSDRFSAERTGGSVSTLTIQRTQQEDSAVYLCASSLTSGFYEQYFGPGTRLTVT.